This TCR beta chain was documented in a study of T-cell reconstitution after alpha-beta-depleted transplantation in children. Molecular barcoding with unique molecular identifiers was used for the TCRbeta library. TCRdb itself ran the PCR reads through MiXCR, one entry per CDR3 protein. Of around 450,000 distinct CDR3 sequences in the sample, 15% to 20% were seen once. In germline, CDR1 is MDHEN, CDR2 SYDVKM. Trimming cost V 5 bases and J 0 bases; bases outside gene matches: 10. The CDR3 spans 17 residues. Sequenced here: PBMCs, mostly from graft donor cells, sampled 360 days after TCRalphabeta/CD19-depleted stem cell transplant. This receptor was taken from a boy under two years old who had a stem cell transplant for Wiskott-Aldrich syndrome, so the T cells may come from the graft donor. This rearrangement joins TRBV28 to TRBJ2-3; 8 nucleotides agree with TRBD2. CDR3 nucleotides: TGTGCCAGCAGTACGCCCCTACTAGCGGAGAGCACAGATACGCAGTATTTT. Encoded protein: CASSTPLLAESTDTQYF.